Listed here are 31 T cell receptor beta chains from one sample, sequenced in a study of cytomegalovirus exposure and HLA in healthy donors. 13 Jbeta primers and 60 Vbeta primers were used for the PCR. The repertoire was sequenced with immunoSEQ multiplex PCR; TCRdb's copy has only in-frame clones and lacks some. The sample yields about 180,000 clones, 77% seen once. The sample was PBMCs. These receptors all come from a young man in good health and CMV-seronegative.

The gene calls are TRBV5-1 and TRBJ1-2, with 12 bases fitting TRBD1. The J segment lost 7 bases and the V segment lost 3 bases, leaving 19 bases of the junction unmatched. The CDR3 spans 19 residues. Germline V gene data show CDR1 as SGHRS and CDR2 as YFSETQ. The CDR3 nucleotides read TGCGCCAGCAGCTCGTTTGGGGGACCAACCGGGACAGGGGGCATTGGCTACACCTTC. Its translation is CASSSFGGPTGTGGIGYTF.

V is TRBV5-4 and J is TRBJ2-7; 10 positions agree with TRBD1. Germline values: CDR1 SGHNT, CDR2 YYREEE (reference sequence). V lost 2 bases and J lost 11; bases outside the gene matches: 10. This CDR3 has 14 residues. CDR3 in DNA: TGTGCCAGCAGCTTTGGTGGGACAGGGGAGCGGAAGTACTTC. Its protein is CASSFGGTGERKYF.

This rearrangement joins TRBV18 to TRBJ2-7; 7 positions match TRBD2. This CDR3 has 19 amino acids. V was pared by 4 bases and J by 9 bases, with 27 bases of the junction left unmatched. Germline CDR1 KGHSH, CDR2 LQKENI. CDR3 coding DNA: TGTGCCAGCTCACGATCTGTGGCTAGCGGATATACTACCTACGAGCGGCAGTACTTC. It codes for CASSRSVASGYTTYERQYF.

A few counts support this clone. J is TRBJ2-7 and V is TRBV14, with unresolved D. Trimming shortened V by 0 bases and J by 4 bases, and 7 bases separated the two germline ends. The CDR3 is made up of 13 amino acids. Germline CDR1 and CDR2: SGHDN and FVKESK. CDR3 sequence reads: CASSQDLSYEQYF. The CDR3 DNA reads TGTGCCAGCAGCCAAGATTTGTCGTACGAGCAGTACTTC. The whole variable domain, filled in from reference TRBV14 and TRBJ2-7, reads EAGVTQFPSHSVIEKGQTVTLRCDPISGHDNLYWYRRVMGKEIKFLLHFVKESKQDESGMPNNRFLAERTGGTYSTLKVQPAELEDSGVYFCASSQDLSYEQYFGPGTRLTVT.

V and J are TRBV4-1 and TRBJ2-5, with 7 bases that match TRBD1. The CDR3 sequence is 15 residues long. CDR1 and CDR2 from the germline V gene are MGHRA and YSYEKL. The V segment lost 5 bases and the J segment 5 bases; nucleotides outside the gene matches: 11. The CDR3 bases are TGCGCCAGCAGCAGTCAAGGGGGCATGACCGAGACCCAGTACTTC. It codes for CASSSQGGMTETQYF.

The rearrangement links TRBV7-2 to TRBJ2-5; TRBD1 agrees at 7 bases. Trimming at V came to 0 bases and at J to 2 bases, leaving 0 bases not matched to a gene. This CDR3 is built from 14 residues. Germline CDR1 SGHTA, CDR2 FQGNSA. CDR3 DNA: TGTGCCAGCAGCTTAGCGGGACAGCAAGAGACCCAGTACTTC. Protein sequence: CASSLAGQQETQYF.

The gene calls are TRBV7-8 and TRBJ2-5; D is undetermined. The CDR3 is 11 amino acids. Trimming stripped 2 bases from V and 5 bases from J, with 3 bases between. In germline, CDR1 is SGHVS, CDR2 FQNEAQ. CDR3 in amino acids: CASSLLETQYF. DNA of the CDR3: TGTGCCAGCAGCTTACTGGAGACCCAGTACTTC.

The sample holds a few counts of this clone. V and J are TRBV19 and TRBJ2-7, with 8 bases aligning to TRBD1. Germline values: CDR1 LNHDA, CDR2 SQIVND (reference sequence). Losses at the gene ends were 5 bases for V and 7 bases for J; bases not matched to a gene: 13. The CDR3 has 15 amino acids. CDR3 DNA: TGTGCCAGTAGTGTCAGGGGGCAAGGGATATTTGAGCAGTACTTC. This translates into CASSVRGQGIFEQYF.

The rearrangement joins TRBV5-5 to TRBJ2-2; 13 bases align to TRBD2. Germline CDR1 and CDR2: SGHKS and YYEKEE (reference sequence). This CDR3 spans 17 amino acids. Trimming took 5 bases from V and 4 from J; bases not matched to a gene: 8. This chain's CDR3 is CASSLGLAGVGTGELFF. CDR3 sequence (DNA): TGTGCCAGCAGTCTAGGACTAGCGGGAGTCGGCACCGGGGAGCTGTTTTTT.

The CDR3 spells CASSTERGKVYSPLHF. In nucleotides, the CDR3 is TGTGCCAGCAGCACCGAGAGGGGGAAGGTTTATTCACCCCTCCACTTT. The chain recombines TRBV5-4 with TRBJ1-6; tentative D call: TRBD1 (6 bases). Trimming took 4 bases from V and 8 from J, leaving 19 bases between them. Germline V gene data show CDR1 as SGHNT and CDR2 as YYREEE (reference sequence). The CDR3 is 16 residues long.

This sequence joins TRBV27 and TRBJ1-2; D call uncertain. This CDR3 comprises 15 residues. V was cut by 0 bases and J by 1 base, with 9 bases left in between. Germline V gene data show CDR1 as MNHEY and CDR2 as SMNVEV (reference sequence). As DNA, the CDR3 is TGTGCCAGCAGTTTATCGGCCAGACATAACTATGGCTACACCTTC. Amino acid sequence: CASSLSARHNYGYTF.

This clone was seen a few times. The chain links TRBV27 to TRBJ2-7; perhaps TRBD1 as D (5 bases). V lost 2 bases and J 6 bases, leaving 14 bases between the germline ends. In germline, CDR1 is MNHEY, CDR2 SMNVEV (reference sequence). There are 14 residues in the CDR3. CDR3 loop: CASSLRRGLGEQYF. The CDR3 nucleotides are TGTGCCAGCAGTTTACGAAGGGGCTTAGGCGAGCAGTACTTC.

This clone came up once. The chain has TRBV10-3 and TRBJ2-2; 8 bases line up with TRBD1. Germline lookup yields CDR1 ENHRY and CDR2 SYGVKD. The CDR3 is 16 residues long. V gave up 10 bases and J gave up 6 bases; unmatched junction bases: 16. The CDR3 bases are TGTGCCACCCAGGCGGACAGGGATTATGTGGCCGGGGAGCTGTTTTTT. This sequence encodes CATQADRDYVAGELFF.

Of note for this clone: One junction end does not reproduce the germline sequence, and a read error may be involved. The chain has TRBV7-7 and TRBJ2-1; 7 nucleotides align to TRBD2. CDR1 and CDR2 from the germline V gene are SSHAT and FNYEAQ (reference sequence). The CDR3 length is 14 residues. The CDR3 DNA is TGTGCTAGCAGCCCCGGGACTACTCACAATGAGCAGTTCTTC. Protein product: CASSPGTTHNEQFF.

V gene TRBV5-4 combines with J gene TRBJ2-5; D unresolved. The CDR3 runs 18 residues. V was trimmed by 4 bases and J by 2 bases, leaving 24 bases between them. The germline V gene has CDR1 SGHNT and CDR2 YYREEE (reference sequence). The CDR3: CASSLSKSVAVKQETQYF. The CDR3 DNA follows: TGTGCCAGCAGCCTTTCCAAGAGTGTTGCGGTTAAACAAGAGACCCAGTACTTC.

In its sample, this clone was seen once. The chain links TRBV5-1 to TRBJ2-7; D gene ambiguous. CDR1 is SGHRS and CDR2 is YFSETQ in the germline V gene. This CDR3 comprises 13 residues. V was shortened by 0 bases and J by 2 bases, with 6 bases between the two germline ends. The CDR3 is CASSLGRTYEQYF. The CDR3, as DNA: TGCGCCAGCAGCTTGGGCAGAACCTACGAGCAGTACTTC.

The chain links TRBV2 to TRBJ1-5; 9 bases are shared with TRBD1. The CDR3 has 14 amino acids. Losses at the gene ends were 6 bases for V and 6 bases for J; bases not matched to a gene: 6. The germline gives CDR1 SNHLY, CDR2 FYNNEI. The CDR3 is CASRQGAGSQPQHF. The CDR3 DNA reads TGTGCCAGCAGACAGGGGGCAGGTAGTCAGCCCCAGCATTTT.

V usage is TRBV2 and J usage is TRBJ2-3; D call uncertain. Germline V gene data show CDR1 as SNHLY and CDR2 as FYNNEI. Trimming took 2 bases from V and 0 from J, leaving 3 bases between them. This CDR3 spans 13 amino acids. CDR3 loop: CASSESSTDTQYF. The DNA for the CDR3 is TGTGCCAGCAGTGAAAGCAGCACAGATACGCAGTATTTT.

The rearrangement links TRBV20-1 to TRBJ1-1; D is unresolved. Germline CDR1 reads DFQATT; CDR2 reads SNEGSKA (reference sequence). Trimming cost V 1 base and J 6 bases, with 6 bases left between them. The CDR3 is 11 amino acids. The CDR3 DNA sequence: TGCAGTGCTAGAGCACAATCTGAAGCTTTCTTT. It specifies CSARAQSEAFF.

The chain links TRBV18 to TRBJ2-7; possible D gene TRBD2, 6 bases. V lost 0 bases and J 1 base, leaving 10 bases between the germline ends. The CDR3 covers 15 residues. From germline, CDR1 is KGHSH and CDR2 LQKENI. The CDR3, as DNA: TGTGCCAGCTCACCACCGGGCGGGGTTTCCTACGAGCAGTACTTC. This sequence encodes CASSPPGGVSYEQYF.

V and J are TRBV6-6 and TRBJ2-5, with TRBD1 identical over 7 bases. This CDR3 contains 14 residues. The germline V gene encodes CDR1 MNHNY and CDR2 SVGAGI (reference sequence). With 6 bases clipped from V and 7 bases from J, the junction kept 11 bases outside the gene matches. As DNA, the CDR3 is TGTGCCAGCAGCCGACAGGGCAAGGGGACGACCCAGTACTTC. Amino acids: CASSRQGKGTTQYF.

V is TRBV2 and J is TRBJ1-1; 7 positions agree with TRBD1. The CDR3 is 15 amino acids. Trimming at V came to 7 bases and at J to 2 bases, leaving 10 bases not matched to a gene. Germline V CDR1 and CDR2: SNHLY, FYNNEI. The CDR3 coding sequence is TGTGCCAGCACCGTACGGGGACAGCTAAACACTGAAGCTTTCTTT. This sequence encodes CASTVRGQLNTEAFF.

V is TRBV6-6 and J is TRBJ1-4, with 7 bases aligning to TRBD1. Germline loops: CDR1 MNHNY, CDR2 SVGAGI (reference sequence). V trimming: 5 bases; J trimming: 5 bases; junction bases outside the gene matches: 8. This CDR3 contains 15 residues. As DNA, the CDR3 is TGTGCCAGCAGTAAGCCGGGACAGCCCAATGAAAAACTGTTTTTT. It specifies CASSKPGQPNEKLFF.

V is TRBV6-1 and J is TRBJ2-5; D perhaps matches TRBD2 (6 bases). This CDR3 region has 14 residues. The germline V gene has CDR1 MNHNS and CDR2 SASEGT. V lost 7 bases and J 5 bases, leaving 17 bases between the germline ends. The CDR3 nucleotides are TGTGCCAGCACCCTAGGGATTGGGGGGGAGACCCAGTACTTC. It codes for CASTLGIGGETQYF.

The table lists this clone with a count of one. The chain recombines TRBV19 with TRBJ1-2; 8 nucleotides line up with TRBD1. The V gene end was trimmed by 5 bases and the J gene end by 7 bases; junction bases not matched to a gene: 18. CDR1 LNHDA and CDR2 SQIVND come from the germline V gene (reference sequence). This CDR3 has 17 residues. In nucleotides, the CDR3 is TGTGCCAGTAGTTTCCGGACAGGGCCGGTTGGTTTATTTGGCTACACCTTC. This gives the protein CASSFRTGPVGLFGYTF.

This clone was seen more than once but under ten times. This rearrangement joins TRBV7-2 to TRBJ2-2, with 9 positions matching TRBD1. Trimming at V came to 5 bases and at J to 7 bases, leaving 11 bases not matched to a gene. CDR3 length equals 16 residues. Germline V gene data show CDR1 as SGHTA and CDR2 as FQGNSA. The CDR3 is CASSPTGTGLVGELFF. The CDR3 DNA reads as TGTGCCAGCAGCCCTACCGGGACAGGGTTAGTCGGGGAGCTGTTTTTT.

Notes on this clone: Within the sample, other DNA sequences also encode this same CDR3. The chain employs TRBV30 and TRBJ2-1; TRBD2 agrees at 11 bases. The germline V gene encodes CDR1 GTSNPN and CDR2 SVGIG (reference sequence). J lost 7 bases, V lost 3 bases, and 8 bases had no gene match. This CDR3 has 15 residues. CDR3 nucleotide sequence: TGTGCCTGGAGAGGGGGGGCTAGCGGGGGGAATGAGCAGTTCTTC. This sequence encodes CAWRGGASGGNEQFF.

J is TRBJ2-1 and V is TRBV6-5; 7 bases are a match to TRBD1. CDR3 length equals 12 residues. Germline CDR1 is MNHEY and CDR2 is SVGAGI. The V and J ends lost 7 bases and 9 bases, in that order; junction bases with no gene match: 6. The CDR3 nucleotides read TGTGCCAGCACCGACAGGGTCGCTGAGCAGTTCTTC. This translates into CASTDRVAEQFF.

The rearrangement links TRBV4-2 to TRBJ2-1, with 11 nucleotides matching TRBD1. The CDR3 has 15 residues. Germline-derived CDR1 and CDR2 are LGHNA and YNFKEQ. V trimming: 4 bases; J trimming: 8 bases; junction bases outside the gene matches: 7. For the CDR3, the DNA is TGTGCCAGCAGCCCCCGGGACAGGGGGGGCCATGAGCAGTTCTTC. It specifies CASSPRDRGGHEQFF.

The chain combines TRBV5-1 with TRBJ2-1, with TRBD2 matching over 9 bases. The V gene end was trimmed by 3 bases and the J gene end by 9 bases; junction bases not matched to a gene: 16. The CDR3 contains 17 residues. CDR1 SGHRS and CDR2 YFSETQ come from the germline V gene. The CDR3: CASSSFGAGGPGSEQFF. The CDR3 DNA sequence: TGCGCCAGCAGCTCGTTCGGGGCGGGAGGGCCGGGGAGTGAGCAGTTCTTC.

The rearrangement links TRBV9 to TRBJ2-5; 7 nucleotides line up with TRBD2. The J call is doubtful: the DNA matches TRBJ2-7 better. In germline, CDR1 is SGDLS, CDR2 YYNGEE. The CDR3 loop spans 15 amino acids. CDR3 region: CASSEGSGISYEQYF. The CDR3 DNA reads as TGTGCCAGCAGTGAGGGAAGCGGGATCTCCTACGAGCAGTACTTC.